The 13 T cell receptor beta chains presented below share a single source sample, sequenced in a study of blood T cell repertoires in COVID-19. Clones were read by immunoSEQ multiplex PCR, and TCRdb kept only the in-frame ones, dropping some. The sample consists of about 300,000 clones, over 85% of them appearing once. Specimen: peripheral blood. The receptors were sampled from a woman aged 25 to 39 with COVID-19, enrolled during active disease.

This chain links TRBV6-6 with TRBJ1-1, with 8 bases matching TRBD1. CDR3 length equals 15 residues. The germline CDR1 and CDR2 sequences are MNHNY and SVGAGI (reference sequence). V was pared by 6 bases and J by 5 bases, with 11 bases of the junction left unmatched. The CDR3 coding sequence is TGTGCCAGCAGGACGTCGACAGGGGTAAGGACTGAAGCTTTCTTT. It translates to CASRTSTGVRTEAFF.

This clone was recorded once. The chain couples TRBV7-3 to TRBJ2-3; TRBD2 matches 16 bases. Germline values: CDR1 SGHTA, CDR2 FQGTGA. The CDR3 loop spans 17 amino acids. Trimming at V came to 5 bases and at J to 6 bases, leaving 8 bases not matched to a gene. As DNA, the CDR3 is TGTGCCAGCAGCGAGCCGGGACTAGCGGGGGGGCGCGATACGCAGTATTTT. It specifies CASSEPGLAGGRDTQYF.

This chain connects TRBV3-1 (or the pseudogene TRBV3-2) to TRBJ2-5; 8 bases fit TRBD1. CDR3 size: 14 residues. The V gene's germline CDR1 is LGHDT and CDR2 YNNKEL (reference sequence). J gave up 5 bases and V 1 base, and 3 bases lay outside the gene matches. The CDR3 region is CASSQVHRGETQYF. The CDR3, as DNA: TGTGCCAGCAGCCAAGTGCACAGGGGGGAGACCCAGTACTTC.

This chain links TRBV5-1 with TRBJ1-2, with a weak D call TRBD1 (5 bases). The V end lost 7 bases, the J end lost 5 bases, and 15 bases lay between the germline ends. Germline lookup yields CDR1 SGHRS and CDR2 YFSETQ. The CDR3 runs 13 residues. CDR3 region: CASRPEQEYGYTF. DNA for the CDR3: TGCGCCAGCCGCCCGGAACAGGAGTATGGCTACACCTTC.

The CDR3 DNA reads TGTGCCAGCAGTTACGGGACAGGGGGTTATGGCTACACCTTC. It encodes CASSYGTGGYGYTF. The chain combines TRBV28 with TRBJ1-2, with TRBD1 matching over 11 bases. Per the germline V gene, CDR1 is MDHEN and CDR2 is SYDVKM. This CDR3 has 14 residues. Trimming took 4 bases from V and 5 from J; bases not matched to a gene: 3.

This clone came up once. The chain recombines TRBV3-1 (or the pseudogene TRBV3-2) with TRBJ2-1; D uncertain. V lost 5 bases and J lost 0, with 8 bases in between. In germline, CDR1 is LGHDT, CDR2 YNNKEL (reference sequence). CDR3 length: 14 residues. The CDR3 loop is CASSFRPSYNEQFF. The DNA for the CDR3 is TGTGCCAGCAGCTTTCGTCCCTCCTACAATGAGCAGTTCTTC.

CDR3 in DNA: TGTGCCAGCAGCTCTTCCCCTCTGTTAGCGGGGCGTCAAACCTACGAGCAGTACGTC. Amino acids: CASSSSPLLAGRQTYEQYV. V and J are TRBV21-1 and TRBJ2-7; the listed D gene, TRBD2, was not tested against the DNA. TRBV21-1 is flagged as a pseudogene. This CDR3 region has 19 residues.

J is TRBJ2-1 and V is TRBV28; 9 nucleotides match TRBD1. Germline V gene lookup returns CDR1 MDHEN and CDR2 SYDVKM. The CDR3 length is 15 residues. Trimming cost V 4 bases and J 8 bases; bases outside gene matches: 9. CDR3 nucleotide sequence: TGTGCCAGCAGTTGTTCCGGGACAGGGTGTCATGAGCAGTTCTTC. Its translation: CASSCSGTGCHEQFF.

V gene TRBV28 combines with J gene TRBJ2-1, with D possibly TRBD2 on 5 matching bases. Germline V gene sequence: CDR1 MDHEN, CDR2 SYDVKM. The CDR3 consists of 13 residues. V dropped 6 bases and J dropped 14 bases, with 20 bases sitting between them. CDR3 DNA sequence: TGTGCCAGCAGCTCGAACCGGGGAGCCAGGAAGTTCTTC. Amino acids: CASSSNRGARKFF. Complete variable domain (other parts from reference TRBV28 and TRBJ2-1): DVKVTQSSRYLVKRTGEKVFLECVQDMDHENMFWYRQDPGLGLRLIYFSYDVKMKEKGDIPEGYSVSREKKERFSLILESASTNQTSMYLCASSSNRGARKFFGPGTRLTVL.

The chain employs TRBV19 and TRBJ1-2, with 7 bases identical to TRBD1. CDR3 length: 16 residues. The germline V gene encodes CDR1 LNHDA and CDR2 SQIVND (reference sequence). Trimming took 4 bases from V and 4 from J; bases not matched to a gene: 12. The DNA for the CDR3 is TGTGCCAGTAGTACACTTCGACAGGGCGTCCTCTATGGCTACACCTTC. Amino acids: CASSTLRQGVLYGYTF.

The rearrangement uses TRBV5-8 and TRBJ2-5; D possibly corresponds to TRBD1 (5 bases). V dropped 0 bases and J dropped 5 bases, with 11 bases sitting between them. This CDR3 has 14 amino acids. Germline CDR1 SGHTS, CDR2 YDEGEE. CDR3 region: CASSLGAGRETQYF. The CDR3 DNA reads as TGTGCCAGCAGCTTGGGAGCAGGGCGGGAGACCCAGTACTTC.

This clone was observed a single time. In DNA, the CDR3 is TGTGCCAGCAGCGTAGCAGGTACCACTGAAGCTTTCTTT. As protein: CASSVAGTTEAFF. J is TRBJ1-1 and V is TRBV9; no clear D. This CDR3 has 13 residues. V shed 0 bases and J shed 4 bases, with 7 bases lying between them. Germline lookup yields CDR1 SGDLS and CDR2 YYNGEE.

The gene calls are TRBV11-3 and TRBJ1-3; 8 bases agree with TRBD1. The CDR3 totals 13 residues. V shed 4 bases, J shed 10 bases, and the junction held 6 bases outside the gene matches. Germline CDR1 is SGHNT and CDR2 is YENEEA. The CDR3 DNA reads TGTGCCAGCAGCTACGGACAGGGCTCGACCATATATTTT. This encodes CASSYGQGSTIYF.